The source of this T cell receptor beta chain is a study of blood T cell repertoires in COVID-19. Overall study: Sites across the United States, Italy and Spain contributed samples from acute and convalescent COVID-19. T cells, B-cell-depleted T cells, or PBMCs provided the cDNA or gDNA that served as material.

This CDR3 contains 13 residues. Germline CDR1 SGHVS, CDR2 FQNEAQ. In the original processing: From reference gene primer amplification, estimates of nucleated cell counts were derived. Assay: immunoSEQ multiplex PCR; the TCRdb copy retains only in-frame clones and omits some. For V, J and clone size, that table is used; D and trimming come from the DNA. The repertoire has about 160,000 clones, over 80% of them found once; the top ten carry 3% to 4%. As concerns this clone: The junction differs from germline at one of its ends, possibly a read error.

The genes are TRBV7-8 and TRBJ2-7, with D possibly matching TRBD1 (6 bases). This sequence originates from a woman aged 60-75 years who had recovered from COVID-19. Sequenced: peripheral blood. This CDR3 is CASSLSVWGPLDF. The DNA for the CDR3 is TGTGCCAGCAGCTTATCCGTCTGGGGGCCACTCGACTTC.